One sample yielded the 23 T cell receptor beta chains listed below, sequenced in a study of shared clonotypes between healthy human individuals. Repertoires were generated with immunoSEQ multiplex PCR, while TCRdb's copy carries only in-frame clones and drops some. The table records some 490,000 clones, roughly 80% of them present only once. Sequencing was carried out using PBMCs. The receptors originated from a woman aged 40 to 50 in good health. Some clones in this sample may be carry-over from other donors' samples.

The V gene is TRBV6-5, the J gene TRBJ2-7; TRBD2 matches 9 bases. V gave up 2 bases and J gave up 3 bases; unmatched junction bases: 5. The CDR3 extends over 15 amino acids. Germline CDR1 and CDR2: MNHEY and SVGAGI. The CDR3 loop reads CASSYSVTSGYEQYF. As DNA, the CDR3 is TGTGCCAGCAGTTACAGTGTGACTAGCGGCTACGAGCAGTACTTC.

In this sample, this clone turned up once. This chain links TRBV30 with TRBJ2-2; the D call may be TRBD1 or TRBD2 (5 bases each). V lost 2 bases and J lost 6, with 7 bases in between. Germline loops: CDR1 GTSNPN, CDR2 SVGIG (reference sequence). CDR3 length: 12 residues. CDR3: CAWSRGAGELFF. The CDR3 DNA sequence: TGTGCCTGGAGTCGAGGGGCCGGGGAGCTGTTTTTT.

About this clone: Additional DNA sequences in this sample encode the identical CDR3. The gene calls are TRBV19 and TRBJ2-7; 10 bases agree with TRBD1. The J segment lost 4 bases and the V segment lost 1 base, leaving 1 base of the junction unmatched. This CDR3 is built from 14 residues. In germline, CDR1 is LNHDA, CDR2 SQIVND (reference sequence). CDR3 nucleotides: TGTGCCAGTAGTATAGGACAGGGGGCTTACGAGCAGTACTTC. This translates into CASSIGQGAYEQYF.

V is TRBV5-6 and J is TRBJ2-7; no definite D call. V lost 1 base and J 2 bases, leaving 10 bases between the germline ends. Germline values: CDR1 SGHDT, CDR2 YYEEEE. The CDR3 sequence is 14 residues long. CDR3 DNA sequence: TGTGCCAGCAGCTTGCCCGGGTTGGCCTACGAGCAGTACTTC. As protein: CASSLPGLAYEQYF.

The rearrangement joins TRBV18 to TRBJ1-1, with D uncertain. Per the germline V gene, CDR1 is KGHSH and CDR2 is LQKENI. This CDR3 has 15 amino acids. V was cut by 1 base and J by 4 bases, with 13 bases left in between. CDR3 in DNA: TGTGCCAGCTCACCACGCGCGGCGGCGGGCACTGAAGCTTTCTTT. This encodes CASSPRAAAGTEAFF.

J is TRBJ2-2 and V is TRBV19; the D is unclear. Per the germline V gene, CDR1 is LNHDA and CDR2 is SQIVND (reference sequence). Trimming removed 4 bases at V and 6 bases at J, with 9 bases between. The CDR3 extends over 13 amino acids. The CDR3 DNA is TGTGCCAGTAGTAGTAGTATTCCCGGGGAGCTGTTTTTT. Translated: CASSSSIPGELFF.

The chain carries TRBV13 and TRBJ1-2; tentatively, D is TRBD1 (6 bases). Trimming removed 2 bases from V and 6 bases from J, with 13 bases in between. This CDR3 is built from 14 residues. Germline values: CDR1 PRHDT, CDR2 FYEKMQ (reference sequence). The CDR3 spells CASSLYAGADGYTF. Written as DNA, the CDR3 is TGTGCCAGCAGCTTATATGCGGGGGCGGATGGCTACACCTTC. The full variable domain, in which reference TRBV13 and TRBJ1-2 provide the parts outside the CDR3, is AAGVIQSPRHLIKEKRETATLKCYPIPRHDTVYWYQQGPGQDPQFLISFYEKMQSDKGSIPDRFSAQQFSDYHSELNMSSLELGDSALYFCASSLYAGADGYTFGSGTRLTVV.

V gene TRBV14 combines with J gene TRBJ1-1, with D perhaps TRBD1 (5 bases). V lost 3 bases, J lost 5 bases, and 19 bases lay in between. The CDR3 contains 16 residues. Germline V lookup: CDR1 SGHDN, CDR2 FVKESK. The CDR3 DNA is TGTGCCAGCAGCCATAGAGGTGCAGGGCCGGGAACTGAAGCTTTCTTT. This sequence encodes CASSHRGAGPGTEAFF.

The V gene is TRBV5-4, the J gene TRBJ1-1; 10 bases line up with TRBD1. Unmatched junction bases numbered 3, after V lost 3 bases and J lost 4 bases. The CDR3 spans 14 residues. Germline V gene lookup returns CDR1 SGHNT and CDR2 YYREEE (reference sequence). CDR3 region: CASSWGTGVTEAFF. The CDR3 DNA is TGTGCCAGCAGCTGGGGGACAGGGGTCACTGAAGCTTTCTTT.

V is TRBV28 and J is TRBJ1-5; D remains unclear. There are 13 residues in the CDR3. CDR1 and CDR2 from the germline V gene are MDHEN and SYDVKM. Trimming removed 4 bases from V and 9 bases from J, with 13 bases in between. CDR3 residues: CASSSGNMGPQHF. CDR3 coding DNA: TGTGCCAGCAGTTCCGGAAACATGGGGCCCCAGCATTTT.

The chain employs TRBV28 and TRBJ1-4; D perhaps matches TRBD1 (6 bases). Germline V lookup: CDR1 MDHEN, CDR2 SYDVKM. The CDR3 spans 16 residues. Trimming pared 5 bases from V and 0 bases from J, leaving 13 bases between. As DNA, the CDR3 is TGTGCCAGCAGTCCAAGGACAGCCACAACTAATGAAAAACTGTTTTTT. It is translated as CASSPRTATTNEKLFF.

The chain joins TRBV29-1 to TRBJ2-5; D might be TRBD1 or TRBD2, each matching 5 bases. CDR3 size: 12 residues. Germline-derived CDR1 and CDR2 are SQVTM and ANQGSEA. V dropped 3 bases and J dropped 5 bases, with 10 bases sitting between them. CDR3 region: CSVDTGGETQYF. The CDR3 DNA reads as TGCAGCGTTGATACAGGAGGCGAGACCCAGTACTTC. Supplemented by reference TRBV29-1 and TRBJ2-5, the full variable domain reads SAVISQKPSRDICQRGTSLTIQCQVDSQVTMMFWYRQQPGQSLTLIATANQGSEATYESGFVIDKFPISRPNLTFSTLTVSNMSPEDSSIYLCSVDTGGETQYFGPGTRLLVL.

This clone was seen repeatedly, ten times or more. The V and J genes are TRBV27 and TRBJ1-5; D is unclear. CDR3 length: 13 residues. In germline, CDR1 is MNHEY, CDR2 SMNVEV (reference sequence). Trimming took off 7 bases at V and 0 bases at J, with 7 bases between the two ends. The CDR3 reads CASTGNSNQPQHF. In DNA, the CDR3 is TGTGCCAGCACCGGAAATAGCAATCAGCCCCAGCATTTT.

CDR3 nucleotide sequence: TGTGCCAGCAGCTTAGTTGCGGGAAGAAATTACAATGAGCAGTTCTTC. It specifies CASSLVAGRNYNEQFF. The gene calls are TRBV7-9 and TRBJ2-1, with D possibly TRBD2 on 6 matching bases. V lost 1 base and J lost 4, with 14 bases in between. The CDR3 extends over 16 amino acids. Per the germline V gene, CDR1 is SEHNR and CDR2 is FQNEAQ (reference sequence).

This chain connects TRBV5-1 to TRBJ1-1, with D uncertain. V shed 3 bases and J shed 1 base, with 16 bases lying between them. CDR3 length: 16 residues. Germline CDR1 is SGHRS and CDR2 is YFSETQ. In DNA form, the CDR3 reads TGCGCCAGCAGCTACGAACCACCCGGGAGGAACACTGAAGCTTTCTTT. Translated: CASSYEPPGRNTEAFF.

V usage is TRBV5-3 and J usage is TRBJ2-3; 9 bases match TRBD2. TRBV5-3 carries the ORF label, with uncertain function. Trimming at V came to 4 bases and at J to 0 bases, leaving 6 bases not matched to a gene. The CDR3 is 16 amino acids. The CDR3 sequence: CARSVTSGSSTDTQYF. As DNA, the CDR3 is TGTGCCAGAAGCGTGACTAGCGGTTCTAGCACAGATACGCAGTATTTT.

This clone was recorded many times. This rearrangement joins TRBV28 to TRBJ1-1; possible D gene TRBD1, 5 bases. V was shortened by 8 bases and J by 5 bases, with 18 bases between the two germline ends. The CDR3 is 14 residues long. Germline V gives CDR1 MDHEN, CDR2 SYDVKM. Written as DNA, the CDR3 is TGTGCCAGCCCACCCCCCGGGGCCAGGACTGAAGCTTTCTTT. It translates to CASPPPGARTEAFF.

The chain is built from TRBV7-8 and TRBJ2-1; D is undetermined. Germline V gene lookup returns CDR1 SGHVS and CDR2 FQNEAQ. V lost 8 bases, J lost 1 base, and 12 bases lay in between. The length of the CDR3 is 14 residues. CDR3 residues: CASLFDISYNEQFF. The DNA for the CDR3 is TGTGCCAGCCTGTTCGATATATCCTACAATGAGCAGTTCTTC.

The chain is built from TRBV4-1 and TRBJ1-5; unclear D gene. The V gene lost 1 base and the J gene lost 5 bases, with 12 bases spanning the gap. The CDR3 has 15 residues. Per germline, CDR1 MGHRA and CDR2 YSYEKL. CDR3 region: CASSQVAGGYQPQHF. CDR3 sequence (DNA): TGCGCCAGCAGCCAAGTAGCGGGAGGGTATCAGCCCCAGCATTTT.

J is TRBJ1-1 and V is TRBV6-1; D remains ambiguous. The CDR3 is made up of 12 amino acids. The V gene lost 7 bases and the J gene lost 9 bases, with 15 bases spanning the gap. Per germline, CDR1 MNHNS and CDR2 SASEGT. The CDR3 DNA reads TGTGCCAGCACGCCCCAAGCACCTAAAGCTTTCTTT. Its protein is CASTPQAPKAFF.

The rearrangement uses TRBV5-1 and TRBJ2-7; 11 bases map to TRBD2. The junction had 6 bases not matched to a gene; V was cut back by 2 bases and J by 5 bases. CDR3 length equals 15 residues. The germline gives CDR1 SGHRS, CDR2 YFSETQ. The CDR3 region has the DNA TGCGCCAGCAGCTTAGGGCTAGCGGGAGGAAACGAGCAGTACTTC. Translating it yields CASSLGLAGGNEQYF.

As regards this clone: This probably arose from a read error, given a far larger clone one base away. The chain combines TRBV6-5 with TRBJ2-7; D not certain. Trimming removed 6 bases at V and 4 bases at J, with 10 bases between. CDR3 length: 12 residues. CDR1 MNHEY and CDR2 SVGAGI come from the germline V gene. CDR3 in DNA: TGTGCCAGCAGGAGTACAGATTACGAGCAGTACTTC. Residues: CASRSTDYEQYF.

The chain has TRBV5-1 and TRBJ2-5, with 14 bases identical to TRBD2. Germline CDR1 reads SGHRS; CDR2 reads YFSETQ. The CDR3 is 17 residues long. The V and J ends lost 4 bases and 5 bases, in that order; junction bases with no gene match: 10. CDR3 sequence: CASSLGGTSGSGETQYF. The CDR3 nucleotides read TGCGCCAGCAGCCTCGGAGGGACTAGCGGGAGCGGGGAGACCCAGTACTTC. Based on the CDR3 plus reference TRBV5-1 and TRBJ2-5, the full variable domain is KAGVTQTPRYLIKTRGQQVTLSCSPISGHRSVSWYQQTPGQGLQFLFEYFSETQRNKGNFPGRFSGRQFSNSRSEMNVSTLELGDSALYLCASSLGGTSGSGETQYFGPGTRLLVL.